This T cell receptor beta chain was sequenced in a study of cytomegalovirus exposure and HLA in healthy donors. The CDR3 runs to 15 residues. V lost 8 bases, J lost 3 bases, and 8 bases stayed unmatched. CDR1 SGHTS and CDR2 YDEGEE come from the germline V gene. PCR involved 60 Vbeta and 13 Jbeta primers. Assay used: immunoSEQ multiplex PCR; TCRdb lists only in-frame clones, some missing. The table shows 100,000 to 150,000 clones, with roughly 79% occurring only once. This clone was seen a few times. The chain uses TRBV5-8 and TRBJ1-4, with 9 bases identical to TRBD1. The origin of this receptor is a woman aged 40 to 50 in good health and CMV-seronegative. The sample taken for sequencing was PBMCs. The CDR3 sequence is CARPDRGMPNEKLFF. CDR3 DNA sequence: TGTGCCAGACCGGACAGGGGTATGCCTAATGAAAAACTGTTTTTT. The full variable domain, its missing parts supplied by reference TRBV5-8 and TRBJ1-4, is EAGVTQSPTHLIKTRGQQATLRCSPISGHTSVYWYQQALGLGLQFLLWYDEGEERNRGNFPPRFSGRQFPNYSSELNVNALELEDSALYLCARPDRGMPNEKLFFGSGTQLSVL.